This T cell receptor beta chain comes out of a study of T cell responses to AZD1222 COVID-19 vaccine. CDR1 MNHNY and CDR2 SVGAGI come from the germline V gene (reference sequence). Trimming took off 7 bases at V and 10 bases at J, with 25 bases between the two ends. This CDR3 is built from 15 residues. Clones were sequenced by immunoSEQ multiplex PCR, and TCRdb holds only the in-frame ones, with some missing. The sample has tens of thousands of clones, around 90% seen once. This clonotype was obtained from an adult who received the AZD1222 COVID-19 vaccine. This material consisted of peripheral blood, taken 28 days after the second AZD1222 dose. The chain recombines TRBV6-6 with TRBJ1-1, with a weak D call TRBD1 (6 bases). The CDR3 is CASTESGQTRGGAFF. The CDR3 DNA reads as TGTGCCAGCACCGAATCAGGACAGACCCGAGGTGGAGCTTTCTTT.